This entry features one T cell receptor (beta chain) sequence. The data stem from a study of blood T cell repertoires in COVID-19. Turning to the study itself: The study drew acute and convalescent COVID-19 samples from the United States, Italy and Spain. The analysed material was cDNA or gDNA that came from T cells, B-cell-depleted T cells, or PBMCs.

Authors' processing steps: From reference gene primer amplification, estimates of nucleated cell counts were derived. Assay used: immunoSEQ multiplex PCR; TCRdb lists only in-frame clones, some missing. That table furnishes V, J and clone size, whereas the DNA furnished D and trimming. The sample lists around 40,000 clones, approximately 91% occurring once. This clonotype was obtained from a man aged 50-60 years with active COVID-19. The source material was peripheral blood.

CDR3 loop: CASSQDGLRAGTQYF. In nucleotides, the CDR3 is TGCGCCAGCAGCCAAGATGGACTGCGAGCGGGTACGCAGTATTTT. This chain connects TRBV4-1 to TRBJ2-3, with a weak D call TRBD2 (6 bases). V lost 0 bases and J lost 8, with 15 bases in between. CDR1 MGHRA and CDR2 YSYEKL come from the germline V gene. This CDR3 spans 15 amino acids.